This T cell receptor beta chain was found in a study of shared clonotypes between healthy human individuals. CDR3 size: 19 residues. Germline lookup yields CDR1 LNHNV and CDR2 YYDKDF (reference sequence). The V segment lost 0 bases and the J segment 1 base; nucleotides outside the gene matches: 9. The repertoire was sequenced with immunoSEQ multiplex PCR; TCRdb's copy has only in-frame clones and lacks some. The sample has 2,500,000 or so clones; 93% are singletons. Comments on this clone: Antigen unknown.

Study-level points and caveats: Specimens sampled were limited to blood, with tissue repertoires likely differing.

What was sequenced was naive CD4+ T cells from PBMCs. Regarding subset: CD45RA+ positively selected. V gene TRBV15 combines with J gene TRBJ2-4; 10 bases map to TRBD2. This TCR came from a young man in good health. Some clones in this sample may be carry-over from other donors' samples. The DNA for the CDR3 is TGTGCCACCAGCAGAGATCAGGTCGGGACTAGCGTGGCCAAAAACATTCAGTACTTC. Amino acids: CATSRDQVGTSVAKNIQYF.